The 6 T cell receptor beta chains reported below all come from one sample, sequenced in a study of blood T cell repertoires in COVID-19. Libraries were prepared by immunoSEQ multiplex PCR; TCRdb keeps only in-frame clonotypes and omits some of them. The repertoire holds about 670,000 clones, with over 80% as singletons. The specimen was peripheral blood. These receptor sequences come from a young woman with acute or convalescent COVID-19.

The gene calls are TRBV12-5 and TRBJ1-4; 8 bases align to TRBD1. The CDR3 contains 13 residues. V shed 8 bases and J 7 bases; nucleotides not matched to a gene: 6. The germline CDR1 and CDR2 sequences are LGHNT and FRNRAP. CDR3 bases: TGTGCTAGTAGACAGGGGTTTGGTGAAAAACTGTTTTTT. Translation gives CASRQGFGEKLFF.

As DNA, the CDR3 is TGCGCCAGCTATTCGGGGGGGTGGTCCTACAATGAGCAGTTCTTC. It codes for CASYSGGWSYNEQFF. This sequence joins TRBV10-2 and TRBJ2-1; 8 positions agree with TRBD2. The CDR3 has 15 amino acids. The junction had 7 bases not matched to a gene; V was cut back by 8 bases and J by 1 base. Germline lookup yields CDR1 WSHSY and CDR2 SAAADI.

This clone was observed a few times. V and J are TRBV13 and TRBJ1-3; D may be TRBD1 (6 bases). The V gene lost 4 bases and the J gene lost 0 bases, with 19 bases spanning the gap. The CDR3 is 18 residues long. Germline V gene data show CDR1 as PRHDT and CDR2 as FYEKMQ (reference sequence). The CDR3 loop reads CASSSPLDSQSSGNTIYF. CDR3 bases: TGTGCCAGCAGCTCCCCCCTGGACAGCCAGAGCTCTGGAAACACCATATATTTT.

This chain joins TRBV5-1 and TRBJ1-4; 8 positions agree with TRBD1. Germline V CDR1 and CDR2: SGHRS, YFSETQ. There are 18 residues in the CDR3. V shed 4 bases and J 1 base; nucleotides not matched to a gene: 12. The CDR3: CASSPGQVGGGTNEKLFF. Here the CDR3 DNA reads TGCGCCAGCAGCCCGGGACAGGTCGGCGGGGGAACTAATGAAAAACTGTTTTTT.

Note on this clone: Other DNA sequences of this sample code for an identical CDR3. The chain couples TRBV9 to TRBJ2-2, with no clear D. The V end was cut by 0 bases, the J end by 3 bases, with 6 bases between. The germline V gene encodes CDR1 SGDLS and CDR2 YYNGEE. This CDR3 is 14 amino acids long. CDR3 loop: CASSVGGDTGELFF. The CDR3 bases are TGTGCCAGCAGCGTAGGAGGTGACACCGGGGAGCTGTTTTTT.

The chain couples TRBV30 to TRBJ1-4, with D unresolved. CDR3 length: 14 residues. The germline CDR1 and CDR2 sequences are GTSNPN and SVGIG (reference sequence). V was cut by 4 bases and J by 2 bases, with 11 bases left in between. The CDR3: CAWTYIQTNEKLFF. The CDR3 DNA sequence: TGTGCCTGGACCTATATACAGACTAATGAAAAACTGTTTTTT.